This T cell receptor beta chain was recorded in a study of blood T cell repertoires in COVID-19. Turning to the study itself: From the United States, Italy and Spain came samples of acute and convalescent COVID-19. PBMCs, B-cell-depleted T cells, or T cells were the source of the cDNA or gDNA that made up the material.

Per the authors' pipeline: How many nucleated cells were present was estimated from reference gene primer amplification. Method: immunoSEQ multiplex PCR; TCRdb's copy keeps in-frame clones and lacks some. That table supplies the V and J calls and clone size; D and trimming were determined from the DNA. Of 100,000 to 120,000 clones listed, about 85% are singletons. This clonotype was sampled from a woman between 70 and 85 years old with acute or convalescent COVID-19. Material for sequencing was peripheral blood.

The CDR3 DNA reads as TGTGCCAGCAGCCACCGGGGGAGTATAACGAACACCGGGGAGCTGTTTTTT. Its translation: CASSHRGSITNTGELFF. V usage is TRBV5-4 and J usage is TRBJ2-2, with TRBD2 as a possible D gene (6 bases). V was clipped by 4 bases and J by 0 bases, with 16 bases between them. The CDR3 length is 17 residues. The V gene's germline CDR1 is SGHNT and CDR2 YYREEE (reference sequence).